Listed below are T cell receptor beta chains from one sample, sequenced in a study of beta chain features in type 1 diabetes. The data were produced by immunoSEQ multiplex PCR, yet TCRdb's version contains in-frame clones alone and is incomplete. Altogether roughly 160,000 clones are present, approximately 8.4% being singletons, with the ten largest covering approximately 0.5%. The sequencing sample was made of central memory CD4+ T cells from blood. The receptors shown here come from a man younger than 30 with type 1 diabetes. CDR3s include the opening cysteine and the closing phenylalanine or tryptophan.

v_gene,CDR3aa
TRBV28,CASSRSLQGANQPQHF
TRBV19,CASRAPGGTYNEQFF
TRBV2,CASSDGALGFF
TRBV4-3,CASRSGQVNTGELFF
TRBV5-1,CASSLGRGDSEQYF
TRBV13,CASSLDRGVTDTQYF
TRBV9,CASSPRGSGSPTDTQYF
TRBV28,CASTVTTGGDEQFF
TRBV7-2,CASRQGGGHIYEQYF
TRBV2,CASRGGQGAIEQYF
TRBV28,CASSATTGYNEQFF
TRBV9,CASSARGTGYEAFF
TRBV28,CASSLRGGYNSPLHF
TRBV7-2,CASSSVSGQPQHF
TRBV5-1,CASSIQLAGAQYEQYF
TRBV5-1,CASSLVSGAGELFF
TRBV15,CATSRDPYNTDTQYF
TRBV9,CASSAQGVRDEKLFF
TRBV18,CASSPAGVNTEAFF
TRBV5-1,CASSQPGGTKGTQYF
TRBV27,CASSPGEGRTYEQYF
TRBV7-2,CASSQQQGLGTEAFF
TRBV6-6,CASSHQQGEAFF
TRBV2,CASSRDYYGYTF
TRBV29-1,CSVSLGTGGEKLFF
TRBV28,CASSLTGDIYEQYF
TRBV28,CASSSPRGGSETQYF
TRBV2,CASSARQGRGNGELFF
TRBV29-1,CSVVWDSSTEAFF